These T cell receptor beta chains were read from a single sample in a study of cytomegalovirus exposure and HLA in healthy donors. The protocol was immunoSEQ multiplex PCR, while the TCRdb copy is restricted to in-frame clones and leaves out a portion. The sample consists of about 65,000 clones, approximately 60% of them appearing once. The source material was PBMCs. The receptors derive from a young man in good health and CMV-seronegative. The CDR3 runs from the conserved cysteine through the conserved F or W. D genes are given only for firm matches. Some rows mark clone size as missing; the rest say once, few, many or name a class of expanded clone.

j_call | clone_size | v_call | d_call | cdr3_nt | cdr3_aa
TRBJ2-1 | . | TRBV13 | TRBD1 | TGTGCCAGCAGCTCCACCCCCGGGACAGCTAATGAGCAGTTCTTC | CASSSTPGTANEQFF
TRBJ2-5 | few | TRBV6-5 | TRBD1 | TGTGCCTCAGCCCGGGACAGGGGGCGGGAGACCCAGTACTTC | CASARDRGRETQYF
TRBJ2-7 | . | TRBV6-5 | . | TGTGCCAGCAGTACCTCAGGGGCCTCGTACGAGCAGTACTTC | CASSTSGASYEQYF
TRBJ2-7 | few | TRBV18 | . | TGTGCCAGCTCACTATTAGGGGCCACCTACGAGCAGTACTTC | CASSLLGATYEQYF
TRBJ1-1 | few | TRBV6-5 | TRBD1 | TGTGCCAGCAGTTTACCGGGACAGGGGCCGTGGACTGAAGCTTTCTTT | CASSLPGQGPWTEAFF
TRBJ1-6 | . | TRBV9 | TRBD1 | TGTGCCAGCAGCTCTCGGGACAGGGGAGAGTCACCCCTCCACTTT | CASSSRDRGESPLHF
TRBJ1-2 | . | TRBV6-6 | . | TGTGCCAGCAGACGGGAGGACTATGGCTACACCTTC | CASRREDYGYTF
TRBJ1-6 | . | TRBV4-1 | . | TGCGCCAGCCGGAGCTCCTATAATTCACCCCTCCACTTT | CASRSSYNSPLHF
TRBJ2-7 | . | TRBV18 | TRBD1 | TGTGCCAGCTCACCTGAGGGACAGGGGATCGACGAGCAGTACTTC | CASSPEGQGIDEQYF
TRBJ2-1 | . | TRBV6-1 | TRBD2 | TGTGCCAGCAGTGAGACTAGCGGGGAGTACAATGAGCAGTTCTTC | CASSETSGEYNEQFF
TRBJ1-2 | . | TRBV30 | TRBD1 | TGTGCCTGGAGGAACCCGGGACAGTATGGCTACACCTTC | CAWRNPGQYGYTF
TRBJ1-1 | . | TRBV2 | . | TGTGCCAGCAGGGGGGACTCCCGGTTAAAGAACACTGAAGCTTTCTTT | CASRGDSRLKNTEAFF
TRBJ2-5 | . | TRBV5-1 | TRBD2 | TGCGCCAGCAGGAGGACTAGCGGGGGCCCCGGGGAGACCCAGTACTTC | CASRRTSGGPGETQYF
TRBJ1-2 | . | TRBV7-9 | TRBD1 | TGTGCCAGCAGCTTTCCCGACAGGGGTTATGGCTACACCTTC | CASSFPDRGYGYTF
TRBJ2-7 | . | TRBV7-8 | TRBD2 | TGTGCCAGCAGCTTCCGGACTAGCGGGGGCCCCTCCTACGAGCAGTACTTC | CASSFRTSGGPSYEQYF
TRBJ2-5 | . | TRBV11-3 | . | TGTGCCAGCAGCTCCTCCCCCTCCCACCAAGAGACCCAGTACTTC | CASSSSPSHQETQYF
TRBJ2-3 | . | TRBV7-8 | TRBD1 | TGTGCCAGCAGCCGACGCGATTACAGGGGGACAGATACGCAGTATTTT | CASSRRDYRGTDTQYF
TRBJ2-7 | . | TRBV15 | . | TGTGCCACCAGCAGAGTTCGGGGTAGCTCCTACGAGCAGTACTTC | CATSRVRGSSYEQYF
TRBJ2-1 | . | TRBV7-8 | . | TGTGCCAGCAGCCCTACTAGGGGGGGTGAGCAGTTCTTC | CASSPTRGGEQFF
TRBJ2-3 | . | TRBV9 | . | TGTGCCAGCACGACGGAGCGGTTCACAGATACGCAGTATTTT | CASTTERFTDTQYF
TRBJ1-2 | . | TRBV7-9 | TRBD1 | TGTGCCAGCAGCCCACCCGACAGGGCTGATGGCTACACCTTC | CASSPPDRADGYTF
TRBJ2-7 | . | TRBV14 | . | TGTGCCAGCAGCCAGGGCCTCTCCTACGAGCAGTACTTC | CASSQGLSYEQYF
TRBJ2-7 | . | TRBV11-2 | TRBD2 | TGTGCCAGCAGCATTGGGACTAGCGGATTCTACGAGCAGTACTTC | CASSIGTSGFYEQYF
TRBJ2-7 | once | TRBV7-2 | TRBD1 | TGTGCCAGCAGCCCGTGGACAGGGATCTCCTACGAGCAGTACTTC | CASSPWTGISYEQYF
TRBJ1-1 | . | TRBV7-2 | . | TGTGCCAGCAGCTTAGCTCTAGGTGTTGCTTTCTTT | CASSLALGVAFF
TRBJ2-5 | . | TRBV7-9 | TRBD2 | TGTGCCAGCAGCTTAATCACTAGCGGGGGCTCACAGACCCAGTACTTC | CASSLITSGGSQTQYF
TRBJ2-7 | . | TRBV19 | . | TGTGCCAGTAGGGACAGCAACCTATACGAGCAGTACTTC | CASRDSNLYEQYF
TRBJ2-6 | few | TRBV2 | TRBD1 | TGTGCCAGCAGAGACTCCGGGACAGGGGGCTCTGGGGCCAACGTCCTGACTTTC | CASRDSGTGGSGANVLTF
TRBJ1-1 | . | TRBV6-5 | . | TGTGCCAGCAGTTACTCGATAACAGCTAACACTGAAGCTTTCTTT | CASSYSITANTEAFF
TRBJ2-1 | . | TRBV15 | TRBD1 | TGTGCCACCAGCCCCGCCGGGACAGCCTACAATGAGCAGTTCTTC | CATSPAGTAYNEQFF
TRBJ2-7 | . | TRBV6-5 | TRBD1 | TGTGCCAGCAGTTACACGACAGGGTACGAGCAGTACTTC | CASSYTTGYEQYF
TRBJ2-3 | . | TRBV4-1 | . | TGCGCCAGCAGCCAAGAGGGCAGCACAGATACGCAGTATTTT | CASSQEGSTDTQYF
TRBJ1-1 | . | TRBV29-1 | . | TGCAGCGTTGAAGGGCCTGGGAACACTGAAGCTTTCTTT | CSVEGPGNTEAFF
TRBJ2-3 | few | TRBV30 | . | TGTGCCGGCAAACAGGTAGCATCAGATACGCAGTATTTT | CAGKQVASDTQYF
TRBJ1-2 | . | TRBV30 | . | TGTGCCTGGAGTGTAAGATCACCGGTACAGGGATTAGGCTATGGCTACACCTTC | CAWSVRSPVQGLGYGYTF
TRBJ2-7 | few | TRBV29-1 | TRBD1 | TGCAGCGTTGTGGGGGACAGCATCTACGAGCAGTACTTC | CSVVGDSIYEQYF
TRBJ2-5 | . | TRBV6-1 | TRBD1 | TGTGCCAGCAGTGAATGGGACAGGGCGAGGGGGACCCAGTACTTC | CASSEWDRARGTQYF
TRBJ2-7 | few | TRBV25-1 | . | TGTGCCAGCAGTGCCTCGGACCTCACGGGGGAGCAGTACTTC | CASSASDLTGEQYF
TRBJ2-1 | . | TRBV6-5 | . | TGTGCCAGCAGTTACGGGGGGTCGTACAATGAGCAGTTCTTC | CASSYGGSYNEQFF
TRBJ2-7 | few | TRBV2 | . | TGTGCCAGCAGTGGGCAAGGGGGTACTCTCTACGAGCAGTACTTC | CASSGQGGTLYEQYF
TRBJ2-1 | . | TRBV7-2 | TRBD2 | TGTGCCAGCAGCAGGACTAGCGGGGAGTACAATGAGCAGTTCTTC | CASSRTSGEYNEQFF
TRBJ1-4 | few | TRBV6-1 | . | TGTGCCAGCAGTGGTAGACAGCCAACTAATGAAAAACTGTTTTTT | CASSGRQPTNEKLFF